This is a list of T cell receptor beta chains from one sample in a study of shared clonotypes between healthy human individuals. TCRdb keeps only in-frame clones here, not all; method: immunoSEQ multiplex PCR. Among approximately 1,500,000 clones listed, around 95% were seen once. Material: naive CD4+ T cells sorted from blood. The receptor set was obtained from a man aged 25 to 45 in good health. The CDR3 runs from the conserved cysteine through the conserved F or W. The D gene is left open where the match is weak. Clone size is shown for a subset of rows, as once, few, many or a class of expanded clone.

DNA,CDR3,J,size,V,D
TGTGCCAGCAGCGTACTGGACAGGTTTCGTTCTGGGGCCAACGTCCTGACTTTC,CASSVLDRFRSGANVLTF,TRBJ2-6,.,TRBV9,TRBD1
TGTGCCAGTAGTATAGTTTACCGGGACAGGAGCAATCAGCCCCAGCATTTT,CASSIVYRDRSNQPQHF,TRBJ1-5,.,TRBV19,TRBD1
TGTGCCAGCACCACACCCGTCGGGACACTAAACACCGGGGAGCTGTTTTTT,CASTTPVGTLNTGELFF,TRBJ2-2,.,TRBV7-9,.
TGTGCCAGCAGTCGACAGGGGGGTGACACCGGGGAGCTGTTTTTT,CASSRQGGDTGELFF,TRBJ2-2,few,TRBV28,TRBD1
TGTGCCAGCAGTCGGGACATCTACGAGCAGTACTTC,CASSRDIYEQYF,TRBJ2-7,.,TRBV28,.
TGTGCCAGCTCTAGAGCGGGTATAAGCTCCTACAATGAGCAGTTCTTC,CASSRAGISSYNEQFF,TRBJ2-1,.,TRBV18,.
TGTGCCAGCAGTCCTGGACAACCCCCCTACGAGCAGTACTTC,CASSPGQPPYEQYF,TRBJ2-7,.,TRBV28,.
TGTGCCAGCAGCCTCCGGGACTCGACCTACGAGCAGTACTTC,CASSLRDSTYEQYF,TRBJ2-7,.,TRBV7-9,.
TGTGCCAGCAGTCTACAGGGACCCTACGAGCAGTACTTC,CASSLQGPYEQYF,TRBJ2-7,.,TRBV28,.
TGCAGCTACACCGGGACTAGTCCCCACGAGCAGTACTTC,CSYTGTSPHEQYF,TRBJ2-7,.,TRBV29-1,TRBD2
TGTGCCAGTAGTATCTCCGAAACCTACGAGCAGTACTTC,CASSISETYEQYF,TRBJ2-7,.,TRBV19,.
TGTGCCATCAGGCCGGGACTGGCAAGCACAGATACGCAGTATTTT,CAIRPGLASTDTQYF,TRBJ2-3,.,TRBV10-3,.
TGCGCCAGCAGCGCCTTAGACAGTCTTAATGAAAAACTGTTTTTT,CASSALDSLNEKLFF,TRBJ1-4,once,TRBV5-1,.
TGTGCCAGCAGTTTCTCGGGAGACGACTATGGCTACACCTTC,CASSFSGDDYGYTF,TRBJ1-2,.,TRBV27,.
TGTGCCAGCAGTTTGATGGGGATCACTGAAGCTTTCTTT,CASSLMGITEAFF,TRBJ1-1,.,TRBV28,.
TGTGCCAGCAGCCCCCGGCGGACAGGGGCTAATGAGCAGTTCTTC,CASSPRRTGANEQFF,TRBJ2-1,.,TRBV13,TRBD1
TGCAGCGTTGAAGTGTTGGGGGGAGCAAATGGCTACACCTTC,CSVEVLGGANGYTF,TRBJ1-2,.,TRBV29-1,.
TGCGCCAGCAGCCAAGAAGGGGAGGCTAGCGCCTGGGACGGGGAGCTGTTTTTT,CASSQEGEASAWDGELFF,TRBJ2-2,.,TRBV4-1,.
TGTGCCAGCAGCCGCGGTGGGAGATCAGAAAATGAGCAGTTCTTC,CASSRGGRSENEQFF,TRBJ2-1,.,TRBV7-6,.
TGTGCCAGCAGCTTGTGGGAGTCGGGCTACGAGCAGTACTTC,CASSLWESGYEQYF,TRBJ2-7,once,TRBV5-4,.
TGTGCCTCGAGCGGGTCGAACACCGGGGAGCTGTTTTTT,CASSGSNTGELFF,TRBJ2-2,.,TRBV7-3,.
TGTGCCAGCAGTTTATTGGGCCCGAACACTGAAGCTTTCTTT,CASSLLGPNTEAFF,TRBJ1-1,.,TRBV28,.
TGTGCTAGTGGTTTGGTACTTGGTCCAAAGAACACCGGGGAGCTGTTTTTT,CASGLVLGPKNTGELFF,TRBJ2-2,.,TRBV12-5,.
TGTGCCAGCAAAAATAACCTCGGACTAGCGGCTCACTCCACCAATGAGCAGTTCTTC,CASKNNLGLAAHSTNEQFF,TRBJ2-1,.,TRBV28,TRBD2
TGTGCCAGCAGCCTCAAGATTGGGGCCGTGGGGGAAGATACGCAGTATTTT,CASSLKIGAVGEDTQYF,TRBJ2-3,once,TRBV14,.
TGTGCCAGCAGTTTAAGGTGGGACCCGCGCTACGAGCAGTACTTC,CASSLRWDPRYEQYF,TRBJ2-7,.,TRBV27,.
TGCGCCAGCAGCTTGTGGGGCGGGACGGCATCGTCCTTAGCTAACTATGGCTACACCTTC,CASSLWGGTASSLANYGYTF,TRBJ1-2,.,TRBV5-1,.
TGTGCCAGCAGCTTCGCGGGAAAAGAGACCCAGTACTTC,CASSFAGKETQYF,TRBJ2-5,.,TRBV7-9,.
TGTGCTAGCAGCTTAGCGTACGGGGTCAGCGGGGAGCTGTTTTTT,CASSLAYGVSGELFF,TRBJ2-2,once,TRBV7-7,.